This entry lists 30 T cell receptor beta chains sequenced from one sample in a study of regulatory T cells in long-lasting Graves disease. Sequencing libraries for TCR beta were prepared with iRepertoire HTBI primers and Arm-PCR of CDR3 regions. TCRdb ran MiXCR on the multiplex PCR reads and lists one entry per CDR3 protein. The sample yields 400,000 to 550,000 distinct CDR3 sequences, 16% seen once. The time point: newly diagnosed GD, antithyroid drugs for less than 3 months. PBMCs provided the RNA from which the TCR library was made. These data are also associated with another study on T cells in Graves' hyperthyroidism and ophthalmopathy.

This sample comprised peripheral blood mononuclear cells (PBMCs), obtained at new diagnosis, from a patient treated with antithyroid drugs. Receptors were obtained from a woman in her twenties or thirties with Graves disease.

In the case of this clonotype: With a far larger clone one base away, a read error is the likely cause. The rearrangement links TRBV7-3 to TRBJ2-3, with 7 bases matching TRBD2. The germline V gene encodes CDR1 SGHTA and CDR2 FQGTGA. The CDR3 has 18 amino acids. CDR3 sequence (DNA): TGTGCCAGCGGCTTGGATGGATCGGGGGGACTTGTCACAGATACGCAGTATTTT. This sequence encodes CASGLDGSGGLVTDTQYF.

This clonotype appeared many times. The gene calls are TRBV4-3 and TRBJ2-3, with 7 bases aligning to TRBD2. Unmatched junction bases numbered 6, after V lost 0 bases and J lost 0 bases. Germline-derived CDR1 and CDR2 are LGHNA and YSLEER. This CDR3 has 17 residues. In nucleotides, the CDR3 is TGCGCCAGCAGCCAAGATTGGTCTAGCGGAAGCACAGATACGCAGTATTTT. Its translation is CASSQDWSSGSTDTQYF.

V and J are TRBV7-6 and TRBJ2-1; 13 bases align to TRBD2. Germline V gene data show CDR1 as SGHVS and CDR2 as FNYEAQ. J gave up 6 bases and V 5 bases, and 7 bases lay outside the gene matches. The CDR3 is made up of 16 amino acids. The DNA for the CDR3 is TGTGCCAGCAGCCCACTAGCGGGAGGGCCCGGCAATGAGCAGTTCTTC. Amino acids: CASSPLAGGPGNEQFF.

The chain uses TRBV24-1 and TRBJ2-1; no reliable D call. The germline V gene has CDR1 KGHDR and CDR2 SFDVKD. V gave up 5 bases and J gave up 7 bases, with 17 bases separating them. The CDR3 covers 15 residues. The CDR3 region has the DNA TGTGCCACCAGTGTAGGTTCGGCAGGCGTTAATGAGCAGTTCTTC. It is translated as CATSVGSAGVNEQFF.

This clonotype was seen more than once but under ten times. The chain is built from TRBV10-3 and TRBJ2-3; 7 positions match TRBD2. In germline, CDR1 is ENHRY, CDR2 SYGVKD. The ends lost 4 bases at V and 4 bases at J; junction bases unmatched: 8. The CDR3 has 15 residues. CDR3 bases: TGTGCCATCAGTGGCAGGGCGGGAGTACCAGATACGCAGTATTTT. It specifies CAISGRAGVPDTQYF.

The sample holds many counts of this clonotype. This chain connects TRBV7-6 to TRBJ2-2, with D maybe TRBD2 (6 bases). Trimming removed 6 bases from V and 3 bases from J, with 14 bases in between. Per the germline V gene, CDR1 is SGHVS and CDR2 is FNYEAQ. This CDR3 has 15 residues. The CDR3 coding sequence is TGTGCCAGCAGTCGGGACTCGGGCTACACCGGGGAGCTGTTTTTT. Its translation: CASSRDSGYTGELFF. Combining the CDR3 with reference TRBV7-6 and TRBJ2-2 gives the whole variable domain GAGVSQSPRYKVTKRGQDVALRCDPISGHVSLYWYRQALGQGPEFLTYFNYEAQQDKSGLPNDRFSAERPEGSISTLTIQRTEQRDSAMYRCASSRDSGYTGELFFGEGSRLTVL.

This clonotype occurred many times. J is TRBJ1-2 and V is TRBV14, with D perhaps matching TRBD1 (5 bases). CDR1 and CDR2 from the germline V gene are SGHDN and FVKESK. Trimming removed 0 bases from V and 4 bases from J, with 21 bases in between. The CDR3 consists of 18 residues. CDR3 sequence: CASSQDRPPVTGFYGYTF. CDR3 bases: TGTGCCAGCAGCCAAGATCGGCCCCCTGTTACAGGATTCTATGGCTACACCTTC.

With respect to this clonotype: The junction differs from germline at one of its ends, possibly a read error. The chain is built from TRBV6-1 and TRBJ2-1; 10 bases align to TRBD2. CDR1 and CDR2 (germline): MNHNS, SASEGT. CDR3 size: 15 residues. The CDR3 DNA follows: TGTGCCAGCAGTAAAGCGGGAGGGGACCACAATGAGCAGTTCTTC. Translation: CASSKAGGDHNEQFF.

This clonotype occurred many times. The rearrangement joins TRBV12-3 or TRBV12-4 to TRBJ2-5, with D perhaps TRBD2 (5 bases). V lost 7 bases, J lost 2 bases, and 14 bases lay in between. CDR3 length: 14 residues. CDR3 in DNA: TGTGCCAGCACCCTGGCGGGTTATCAAGAGACCCAGTACTTC. Encoded protein: CASTLAGYQETQYF.

This clonotype came up many times. This chain connects TRBV6-2 or TRBV6-3 to TRBJ2-1; 8 nucleotides match TRBD2. CDR3 length: 15 residues. Per the germline V gene, CDR1 is MNHEY and CDR2 is SVGEGT. The trim removed 5 bases at V and 6 bases at J, leaving 9 bases unmatched. The CDR3: CASSLSGIPSNEQFF. In DNA form, the CDR3 reads TGTGCCAGCAGTCTTAGCGGGATTCCCTCCAATGAGCAGTTCTTC.

The sample holds one count of this clonotype. The chain is built from TRBV10-1 and TRBJ2-1, with 7 nucleotides matching TRBD2. The V gene's germline CDR1 is WNHNN and CDR2 SYGVQD (reference sequence). This CDR3 is built from 15 residues. V trimming: 0 bases; J trimming: 10 bases; junction bases outside the gene matches: 9. Here the CDR3 reads CASSESWGGGGEQFF. For the CDR3, the DNA is TGCGCCAGCAGTGAGTCTTGGGGGGGAGGTGGGGAGCAGTTCTTC.

The table lists this clonotype with many counts. This chain connects TRBV7-6 to TRBJ2-2, with D possibly matching TRBD2 (6 bases). The CDR3 loop spans 13 amino acids. Germline V gene data show CDR1 as SGHVS and CDR2 as FNYEAQ. With 3 bases removed from V and 7 bases from J, the gap between germline ends came to 9 bases. CDR3 DNA sequence: TGTGCCAGCAGCTTTCGGGAGCTCGGGGAGCTGTTTTTT. Translation gives CASSFRELGELFF.

Ten or more counts support this clonotype. J is TRBJ2-3 and V is TRBV5-8; D is tentatively TRBD1 or TRBD2 (6 bases each). From germline, CDR1 is SGHTS and CDR2 YDEGEE. V dropped 2 bases and J dropped 1 base, with 11 bases sitting between them. The CDR3 contains 15 residues. CDR3 loop: CASSFRRGGTDTQYF. CDR3 nucleotide sequence: TGTGCCAGCAGCTTTAGGAGGGGGGGCACAGATACGCAGTATTTT.

The table lists this clonotype with many counts. The rearrangement joins TRBV27 to TRBJ1-1; weak D call: TRBD1 (5 bases). CDR3 length: 17 residues. Trimming left V 2 bases short and J 2 bases short, with 18 bases between. Per germline, CDR1 MNHEY and CDR2 SMNVEV (reference sequence). The CDR3 region is CASSLGRARAINTEAFF. The CDR3 DNA reads as TGTGCCAGCAGTTTAGGCAGGGCTCGGGCGATCAACACTGAAGCTTTCTTT.

The rearrangement joins TRBV7-8 to TRBJ2-3; TRBD2 matches at 9 bases. The CDR3 length is 15 residues. Germline lookup yields CDR1 SGHVS and CDR2 FQNEAQ. Unmatched junction bases numbered 5, after V lost 1 base and J lost 6 bases. CDR3 DNA: TGTGCCAGCAGCTTAGTTAGCGGGAGCTCCGATACGCAGTATTTT. This encodes CASSLVSGSSDTQYF.

This clonotype was detected ten times or more. The chain recombines TRBV28 with TRBJ2-6; weak D call: TRBD1 (5 bases). There are 16 residues in the CDR3. Germline-derived CDR1 and CDR2 are MDHEN and SYDVKM. Trimming shortened V by 5 bases and J by 2 bases, and 13 bases separated the two germline ends. CDR3 in amino acids: CASSPGWGTGANVLTF. CDR3 bases: TGTGCCAGCAGTCCCGGATGGGGCACTGGGGCCAACGTCCTGACTTTC.

This clonotype occurred many times. The chain combines TRBV6-1 with TRBJ2-7, with 8 nucleotides matching TRBD1. Per germline, CDR1 MNHNS and CDR2 SASEGT. The CDR3 has 14 residues. The J segment lost 3 bases and the V segment lost 10 bases, leaving 11 bases of the junction unmatched. DNA for the CDR3: TGTGCCACATGCCCGACAGGGGCCGACTACGAGCAGTACTTC. Its translation is CATCPTGADYEQYF.

This clonotype has more than one count but fewer than ten. The rearrangement uses TRBV12-3 or TRBV12-4 and TRBJ2-1; possibly TRBD1 or TRBD2 for D (5 bases each). V was cut by 3 bases and J by 7 bases, with 10 bases left in between. The CDR3 length is 13 residues. In DNA form, the CDR3 reads TGTGCCAGCAGTTTTAGGGACCTTAATGAGCAGTTCTTC. Its translation is CASSFRDLNEQFF.

A few counts support this clonotype. Written as DNA, the CDR3 is TGCGCCAGCAGCTTGGCCGGGACTAGCGGGAGTTCCTACGAGCAGTACTTC. This codes for CASSLAGTSGSSYEQYF. The chain carries TRBV5-1 and TRBJ2-7, with 14 bases identical to TRBD2. This CDR3 spans 17 amino acids. J lost 1 base, V lost 0 bases, and 3 bases had no gene match. Germline CDR1 and CDR2: SGHRS and YFSETQ.

This clonotype appeared many times. The chain joins TRBV5-1 to TRBJ2-1; 9 bases map to TRBD1. The CDR3 is 13 residues long. CDR1 and CDR2 (germline): SGHRS, YFSETQ. V lost 5 bases to trimming and J lost 9 bases; unmatched junction nucleotides: 6. In nucleotides, the CDR3 is TGCGCCAGCAGGACGGACAGGGGAGGTGAGCAGTTCTTC. It encodes CASRTDRGGEQFF.

This clonotype has a count of ten or more. This chain links TRBV24-1 with TRBJ1-2; D remains ambiguous. The CDR3 has 15 amino acids. Trimming removed 3 bases from V and 10 bases from J, with 20 bases in between. The germline V gene has CDR1 KGHDR and CDR2 SFDVKD. The CDR3 is CATSDPGQLESNYTF. The CDR3 region has the DNA TGTGCCACCAGTGATCCGGGCCAACTTGAGAGCAACTACACCTTC.

This clonotype was observed many times. This chain connects TRBV5-1 to TRBJ2-1, with 14 bases lining up with TRBD2. The germline gives CDR1 SGHRS, CDR2 YFSETQ. Trimming removed 4 bases from V and 7 bases from J; junction bases left unmatched: 7. The CDR3 is 16 residues long. CDR3 DNA sequence: TGCGCCAGCAGCACCGGGACTAGCGGGAGCGGGAATGAGCAGTTCTTC. It codes for CASSTGTSGSGNEQFF. Supplemented by reference TRBV5-1 and TRBJ2-1, the full variable domain reads KAGVTQTPRYLIKTRGQQVTLSCSPISGHRSVSWYQQTPGQGLQFLFEYFSETQRNKGNFPGRFSGRQFSNSRSEMNVSTLELGDSALYLCASSTGTSGSGNEQFFGPGTRLTVL.

In this sample, this clonotype turned up many times. This chain links TRBV30 with TRBJ1-2, with TRBD1 matching over 8 bases. Germline assignment: CDR1 GTSNPN and CDR2 SVGIG (reference sequence). V trimming: 2 bases; J trimming: 7 bases; junction bases outside the gene matches: 9. This CDR3 spans 14 amino acids. In DNA, the CDR3 is TGTGCCTGGAGTCTATTCCAGGGGGCATTTGGCTACACCTTC. It is translated as CAWSLFQGAFGYTF.

This clonotype was observed many times. The V and J genes are TRBV7-9 and TRBJ2-7, with TRBD1 matching over 7 bases. Germline-derived CDR1 and CDR2 are SEHNR and FQNEAQ (reference sequence). The J segment lost 4 bases and the V segment lost 5 bases, leaving 8 bases of the junction unmatched. This CDR3 region has 14 residues. CDR3 in DNA: TGTGCCAGCAGCCTCCCGGGACAGAGTTACGAGCAGTACTTC. Translating it yields CASSLPGQSYEQYF.

The chain links TRBV28 to TRBJ2-2; D possibly corresponds to TRBD2 (6 bases). This CDR3 spans 13 amino acids. Germline V gene data show CDR1 as MDHEN and CDR2 as SYDVKM. Trimming took off 10 bases at V and 6 bases at J, with 15 bases between the two ends. The DNA of the CDR3 is TGTGCCACCTGGGCGGGAACAGCCGGGGAGCTGTTTTTT. It is translated as CATWAGTAGELFF.

There are many counts of this clonotype. The J gene is TRBJ2-1, the V gene TRBV27, with 12 bases fitting TRBD2. The V segment lost 5 bases and the J segment 10 bases; nucleotides outside the gene matches: 9. The length of the CDR3 is 15 residues. CDR1 is MNHEY and CDR2 is SMNVEV in the germline V gene (reference sequence). The CDR3 loop reads CASSILAGGPGEQFF. CDR3 nucleotides: TGTGCCAGCAGTATTCTAGCGGGAGGGCCGGGGGAGCAGTTCTTC.

This clonotype was detected many times. The chain employs TRBV6-2 or TRBV6-3 and TRBJ2-7; TRBD2 matches at 11 bases. Germline V gene sequence: CDR1 MNHEY, CDR2 SVGEGT. J gave up 3 bases and V 6 bases, and 4 bases lay outside the gene matches. The CDR3 loop spans 14 amino acids. CDR3 DNA: TGTGCCAGCAGACTAGCGGGAGCTTACTACGAGCAGTACTTC. It specifies CASRLAGAYYEQYF.

This chain links TRBV12-5 with TRBJ1-1, with D possibly matching TRBD1 (5 bases). Trimming shortened V by 6 bases and J by 5 bases, and 16 bases separated the two germline ends. CDR3 length: 14 residues. Per the germline V gene, CDR1 is LGHNT and CDR2 is FRNRAP. CDR3 residues: CASGVDSLITEAFF. CDR3 bases: TGTGCTAGTGGCGTTGACAGCCTGATAACTGAAGCTTTCTTT. The complete variable domain, with remaining parts taken from reference TRBV12-5 and TRBJ1-1, reads DARVTQTPRHKVTEMGQEVTMRCQPILGHNTVFWYRQTMMQGLELLAYFRNRAPLDDSGMPKDRFSAEMPDATLATLKIQPSEPRDSAVYFCASGVDSLITEAFFGQGTRLTVV.

This clonotype was detected only a few times. The rearrangement uses TRBV11-2 and TRBJ2-6, with 8 bases fitting TRBD1. With V trimmed by 4 bases and J by 3 bases, 8 bases remained unmatched. This CDR3 has 17 amino acids. Germline V CDR1 and CDR2: SGHAT, FQNNGV. In DNA form, the CDR3 reads TGTGCCAGCAGCTCCAGACAGGGGTTCCGTGGGGCCAACGTCCTGACTTTC. It specifies CASSSRQGFRGANVLTF.

This clonotype was detected many times. The V and J genes are TRBV20-1 and TRBJ2-7; D possibly corresponds to TRBD2 (5 bases). Germline V gene lookup returns CDR1 DFQATT and CDR2 SNEGSKA (reference sequence). The CDR3 is made up of 13 amino acids. V lost 7 bases, J lost 3 bases, and 16 bases lay in between. The CDR3 coding sequence is TGCAGTGTTAACGGGGAGCAGAGCTACGAGCAGTACTTC. Its protein product is CSVNGEQSYEQYF.